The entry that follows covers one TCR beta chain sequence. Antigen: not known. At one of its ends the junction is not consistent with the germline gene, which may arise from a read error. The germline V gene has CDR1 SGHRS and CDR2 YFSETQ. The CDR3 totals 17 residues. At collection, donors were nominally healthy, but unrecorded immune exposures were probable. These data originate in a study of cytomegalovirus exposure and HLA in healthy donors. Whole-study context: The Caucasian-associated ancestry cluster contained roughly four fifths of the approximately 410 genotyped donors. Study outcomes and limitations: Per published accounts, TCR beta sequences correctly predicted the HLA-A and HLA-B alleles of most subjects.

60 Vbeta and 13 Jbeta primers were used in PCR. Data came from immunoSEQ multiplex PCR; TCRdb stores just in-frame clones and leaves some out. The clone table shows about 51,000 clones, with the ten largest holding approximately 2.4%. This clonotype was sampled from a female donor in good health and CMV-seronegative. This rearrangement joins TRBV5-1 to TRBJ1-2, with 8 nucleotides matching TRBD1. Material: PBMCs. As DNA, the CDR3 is TGCGCCAGCAGCTTGCGGCAGGGGGCGCGAAATGACTATGCCTACACCTTC. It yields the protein CASSLRQGARNDYAYTF.